These 10 T cell receptor beta chains share one sample of origin, sequenced in a study of control samples from healthy donors and cancer patients. Assay: immunoSEQ multiplex PCR; the TCRdb copy retains only in-frame clones and omits some. The sample lists 90,000 to 95,000 clones, approximately 80% seen once, with around 20% in the top ten. Sample: blood. These receptors were obtained from a young man in good health.

V usage is TRBV7-8 and J usage is TRBJ2-1; D gene ambiguous. This CDR3 is built from 14 residues. V shed 0 bases and J shed 8 bases, with 11 bases lying between them. CDR1 and CDR2 (germline): SGHVS, FQNEAQ. In DNA form, the CDR3 reads TGTGCCAGCAGCTTAGCTTCAGCAGCTCATGAGCAGTTCTTC. Translating it yields CASSLASAAHEQFF.

J is TRBJ1-6 and V is TRBV5-1; D not resolved. V was cut by 4 bases and J by 0 bases, with 14 bases left in between. The V gene's germline CDR1 is SGHRS and CDR2 YFSETQ. The length of the CDR3 is 17 residues. The CDR3 is CASSQRPQSSYNSPLHF. The CDR3 DNA follows: TGCGCCAGCAGCCAACGACCTCAGAGCTCCTATAATTCACCCCTCCACTTT.

The V and J genes are TRBV9 and TRBJ1-1; D is unresolved. This CDR3 spans 15 amino acids. V was trimmed by 4 bases and J by 5 bases, leaving 18 bases between them. Germline assignment: CDR1 SGDLS and CDR2 YYNGEE. For the CDR3, the DNA is TGTGCCAGCAGCCCGGCGGGAGGTTCGGGGACTGAAGCTTTCTTT. Residues: CASSPAGGSGTEAFF.

This chain joins TRBV3-1 (or the pseudogene TRBV3-2) and TRBJ2-3; D perhaps matches TRBD2 (6 bases). This CDR3 spans 17 amino acids. Germline values: CDR1 LGHDT, CDR2 YNNKEL (reference sequence). V was pared by 4 bases and J by 2 bases, with 19 bases between. The CDR3: CASSPPSVGGNTDTQYF. CDR3 DNA: TGTGCCAGCAGCCCCCCTTCTGTCGGGGGAAACACAGATACGCAGTATTTT.

The chain carries TRBV15 and TRBJ2-1, with D possibly matching TRBD2 (7 bases). The germline V gene encodes CDR1 LNHNV and CDR2 YYDKDF (reference sequence). The CDR3 is 17 residues long. Trimming removed 1 base from V and 0 bases from J, with 13 bases in between. The CDR3 loop is CATSRAWGGGSYNEQFF. For the CDR3, the DNA is TGTGCCACCAGCAGAGCTTGGGGGGGCGGCTCCTACAATGAGCAGTTCTTC.

The chain joins TRBV5-1 to TRBJ2-7; D unclear. The CDR3 extends over 14 amino acids. In germline, CDR1 is SGHRS, CDR2 YFSETQ. The V end lost 4 bases, the J end lost 0 bases, and 11 bases lay between the germline ends. The DNA of the CDR3 is TGCGCCAGCAGCGCTGTTTTCAGCTCCTACGAGCAGTACTTC. Translated: CASSAVFSSYEQYF.

The rearrangement links TRBV19 to TRBJ1-2; D unresolved. The CDR3 is 13 residues long. Germline CDR1 and CDR2: LNHDA and SQIVND (reference sequence). Trimming removed 5 bases at V and 0 bases at J, with 7 bases between. CDR3 nucleotide sequence: TGTGCCAGTAGTCCGGAAGCTAACTATGGCTACACCTTC. As protein: CASSPEANYGYTF.

The chain joins TRBV7-2 to TRBJ2-5, with 16 bases identical to TRBD2. The CDR3 is made up of 18 amino acids. V shed 5 bases and J 1 base; nucleotides not matched to a gene: 7. Germline-derived CDR1 and CDR2 are SGHTA and FQGNSA. DNA of the CDR3: TGTGCCAGCAGCATAGGGACTAGCGGGGGGGTGTCCCAAGAGACCCAGTACTTC. Its protein is CASSIGTSGGVSQETQYF.

The chain employs TRBV4-1 and TRBJ1-2; a possible D gene is TRBD1 (6 bases). The V end was cut by 4 bases, the J end by 2 bases, with 14 bases between. The germline V gene has CDR1 MGHRA and CDR2 YSYEKL. This CDR3 comprises 15 residues. The CDR3 bases are TGCGCCAGCAGCCCCCGTACAGGGAACAACTATGGCTACACCTTC. This encodes CASSPRTGNNYGYTF.

As DNA, the CDR3 is TGTGCCAGTACAGGGCCAAACACAGATACGCAGTATTTT. Translated, it gives CASTGPNTDTQYF. V is TRBV2 and J is TRBJ2-3, with a tentative D call TRBD1 (6 bases). The CDR3 runs 13 residues. The germline CDR1 and CDR2 sequences are SNHLY and FYNNEI. V lost 9 bases to trimming and J lost 2 bases, with 12 bases between them.